This is a list of T cell receptor beta chains from one sample in a study of blood T cells in healthy people across ages. TCRdb called the 5' RACE reads again in MiXCR, with one record for every CDR3 protein. The sample records over 1,300,000 distinct CDR3 sequences, 59% being singletons. The sequenced material came from blood. The receptors shown here come from a man aged 18 to 30 in good health. Each CDR3 is given with its conserved first and last residue. Fields, in order: V gene, CDR3 protein.

v_gene: TRBV7-6; CDR3aa: CASSFFDGDTQYF
v_gene: TRBV7-9; CDR3aa: CASSPTLRTSSYNEQFF
v_gene: TRBV4-1; CDR3aa: CASSLRIGEGLNGYTF
v_gene: TRBV27; CDR3aa: CASSITSGTIYEQYF
v_gene: TRBV7-6; CDR3aa: CASSLVARSSYEQYF
v_gene: TRBV12-3/TRBV12-4; CDR3aa: CASSTGHKNIQYF
v_gene: TRBV4-3; CDR3aa: CASSQSWVSTDTQYF
v_gene: TRBV10-1; CDR3aa: CASSEVAGGWNTQYF
v_gene: TRBV7-8; CDR3aa: CASSSIAGVYSSYNEQFF
v_gene: TRBV4-2; CDR3aa: CASSRNPAGTENIQYF
v_gene: TRBV28; CDR3aa: CASKSYNEQFF
v_gene: TRBV29-1; CDR3aa: CSVEKGQKNSQYF
v_gene: TRBV20-1; CDR3aa: CSAPRDTSYEQYF
v_gene: TRBV4-1; CDR3aa: CASSQGTGYSYEQYF
v_gene: TRBV27; CDR3aa: CASKGQGVYYGYTF
v_gene: TRBV27; CDR3aa: CASSLATCNEQFF
v_gene: TRBV6-2/TRBV6-3; CDR3aa: CASSTGFPEQFF
v_gene: TRBV20-1; CDR3aa: CSATPLDNSYNEQFF
v_gene: TRBV20-1; CDR3aa: CSADDRAVQETQYF
v_gene: TRBV6-6; CDR3aa: CASSFLPTGNTEAFF
v_gene: TRBV20-1; CDR3aa: CSAPSPMASNQPQHF
v_gene: TRBV6-2/TRBV6-3; CDR3aa: CASSISGEFNEQFF
v_gene: TRBV7-9; CDR3aa: CASSDRGSNNEQFF
v_gene: TRBV6-5; CDR3aa: CASTGQGANYGYTF
v_gene: TRBV5-1; CDR3aa: CASSPRDRGSRTQYF
v_gene: TRBV18; CDR3aa: CASSPTIVDSYEQYF
v_gene: TRBV6-5; CDR3aa: CASSWGGRSTETQYF
v_gene: TRBV12-3/TRBV12-4; CDR3aa: CASRGGTGLRTEAFF
v_gene: TRBV27; CDR3aa: CASSVRVGTEAFF
v_gene: TRBV4-3; CDR3aa: CASSHPVGSSGVQTQYF
v_gene: TRBV5-5; CDR3aa: CASTGQGRETQYF
v_gene: TRBV29-1; CDR3aa: CSVGLADITDTQYF
v_gene: TRBV4-2; CDR3aa: CASSQEEGGFQETQYF
v_gene: TRBV25-1; CDR3aa: CASSTRGEHTQYF
v_gene: TRBV15; CDR3aa: CATSRVRVYEKLFF
v_gene: TRBV7-9; CDR3aa: CASSPWGGNEQFF
v_gene: TRBV20-1; CDR3aa: CSAETGTNGANEQFF
v_gene: TRBV5-6; CDR3aa: CASSERQGSYNSPLHF
v_gene: TRBV20-1; CDR3aa: CSASSFQVGGLDEQFF
v_gene: TRBV11-1; CDR3aa: CASSLIGPANYEQYF
v_gene: TRBV6-1; CDR3aa: CASSPNRPWLGDTQYF
v_gene: TRBV5-1; CDR3aa: CASSSLSSGSLYGYTF
v_gene: TRBV29-1; CDR3aa: CSVGGTSGRAPYNEQFF
v_gene: TRBV12-3/TRBV12-4; CDR3aa: CASLDRGVNSPLHF
v_gene: TRBV27; CDR3aa: CASSPGGSSYNEQFF
v_gene: TRBV6-6; CDR3aa: CASSYPFETQYF
v_gene: TRBV28; CDR3aa: CASSASGGPADTQYF
v_gene: TRBV6-5; CDR3aa: CASSYTRQGRANYGYTF